The rows below give T cell receptor beta chains drawn from one sample of a study of cytomegalovirus exposure and HLA in healthy donors. Generated by immunoSEQ multiplex PCR, the TCRdb table keeps only in-frame clones and is missing some. The table records fewer than 200,000 clones, 85% to 90% of them present only once. Source material: PBMCs. The receptor set was obtained from a woman between 25 and 40 years old in good health and CMV-seronegative. CDR3s include the opening cysteine and the closing phenylalanine or tryptophan. A D gene is named only where the DNA matches it firmly. Clone sizes are given selectively: once, few, many, or a class where the clone is expanded.

d_call clone_size j_call v_call cdr3_aa cdr3_nt
- - TRBJ2-7 TRBV18 CASSSGGGTYEQYF TGTGCCAGCTCATCGGGGGGCGGAACCTACGAGCAGTACTTC
TRBD1 - TRBJ1-5 TRBV5-1 CASRPGTDSSNQPQHF TGCGCCAGCAGACCCGGGACAGATTCAAGCAATCAGCCCCAGCATTTT
- few TRBJ2-7 TRBV4-3 CASSQYPLGVYEQYF TGCGCCAGCAGCCAATACCCTCTCGGGGTATACGAGCAGTACTTC
TRBD2 - TRBJ2-1 TRBV9 CASSARGGLAGVDEQFF TGTGCCAGCAGCGCCCGAGGTGGTCTAGCGGGGGTCGATGAGCAGTTCTTC
- - TRBJ1-1 TRBV5-6 CASSFGGNTEAFF TGTGCCAGCAGCTTCGGGGGGAACACTGAAGCTTTCTTT
TRBD1 - TRBJ1-6 TRBV19 CASTTGGNSPLHF TGTGCCAGTACTACAGGGGGAAATTCACCCCTCCACTTT
- - TRBJ1-2 TRBV5-4 CASSGPPLNYGYTF TGTGCCAGCAGCGGGCCCCCCCTTAACTATGGCTACACCTTC
TRBD1 - TRBJ2-7 TRBV7-7 CASSSSVGGWQYF TGTGCCAGCAGCTCGAGCGTAGGGGGCTGGCAGTACTTC
TRBD2 - TRBJ2-5 TRBV29-1 CSAISGRFRETQYF TGCAGCGCAATTAGCGGGAGATTTCGAGAGACCCAGTACTTC
- - TRBJ1-5 TRBV19 CASSIDTGSNQPQHF TGTGCCAGTAGTATAGACACAGGGAGCAATCAGCCCCAGCATTTT
- - TRBJ1-2 TRBV7-2 CASSLELVRVVDGYTF TGTGCCAGCAGCTTAGAATTGGTCAGGGTGGTCGATGGCTACACCTTC
- - TRBJ2-1 TRBV7-3 CASSLGGGEQFF TGTGCCAGCAGCTTAGGAGGCGGGGAGCAGTTCTTC
- - TRBJ2-7 TRBV27 CASGTYGSYEQYF TGTGCCAGCGGAACCTACGGCTCCTACGAGCAGTACTTC
- - TRBJ1-1 TRBV18 CASSPARDTEAFF TGTGCCAGCTCACCAGCCAGGGACACTGAAGCTTTCTTT
- once TRBJ1-2 TRBV7-2 CASSSQGKGYTF TGTGCCAGCAGCTCTCAGGGGAAGGGGTACACCTTC
- - TRBJ2-2 TRBV6-5 CASKRAAPGELFF TGTGCCAGCAAGAGGGCCGCCCCCGGGGAGCTGTTTTTT
- - TRBJ2-5 TRBV27 CASSLRTEQETQYF TGTGCCAGCAGTTTAAGAACAGAGCAAGAGACCCAGTACTTC
- - TRBJ1-1 TRBV28 CASSFRLGQTAEAFF TGTGCCAGCAGTTTTAGGCTTGGACAGACCGCAGAAGCTTTCTTT
TRBD2 - TRBJ2-1 TRBV23-1 CASSHGGGNEQFF TGCGCCAGCAGTCATGGCGGGGGCAATGAGCAGTTCTTC
TRBD1 - TRBJ2-3 TRBV30 CAWSVYRQLGTGQPSTDTQYF TGTGCCTGGAGTGTATATCGCCAGCTCGGGACAGGCCAACCTAGCACAGATACGCAGTATTTT
- - TRBJ2-7 TRBV10-2 CASKAPGTYEQYF TGCGCCAGCAAGGCGCCAGGTACCTACGAGCAGTACTTC
- - TRBJ1-5 TRBV6-1 CASGDRENQPQHF TGTGCCAGCGGAGATCGAGAAAATCAGCCCCAGCATTTT
- - TRBJ1-3 TRBV5-5 CASSLVAGSGNTIYF TGTGCCAGCAGCTTGGTTGCAGGCTCTGGAAACACCATATATTTT
- - TRBJ1-1 TRBV27 CASSLPDFSAQAFF TGTGCCAGCAGTTTACCGGATTTCAGCGCCCAAGCTTTCTTT
TRBD1 - TRBJ2-2 TRBV2 CASSGQGTTGELFF TGTGCCAGCAGTGGACAGGGGACCACCGGGGAGCTGTTTTTT
TRBD2 - TRBJ2-1 TRBV27 CASSLSKFSGRHNEQFF TGTGCCAGCAGTTTATCGAAATTTAGCGGGAGACACAATGAGCAGTTCTTC
TRBD2 - TRBJ2-3 TRBV6-5 CASRHPSGNTQYF TGTGCCAGCAGGCATCCTAGCGGGAATACGCAGTATTTT
- - TRBJ2-7 TRBV29-1 CSVANTAYEQYF TGCAGCGTTGCCAACACCGCCTACGAGCAGTACTTC
TRBD2 - TRBJ2-1 TRBV9 CASSLTSGSANEQFF TGTGCCAGCAGCCTAACTAGCGGGAGTGCCAATGAGCAGTTCTTC
- - TRBJ1-2 TRBV7-2 CASSLTQNYGYTF TGTGCCAGCAGCTTAACACAGAACTATGGCTACACCTTC
- - TRBJ2-7 TRBV6-1 CASSEAGGVYEQYF TGTGCCAGCAGTGAGGCAGGGGGGGTCTACGAGCAGTACTTC
- few TRBJ1-1 TRBV7-9 CASSLIEVSLGTEAFF TGTGCCAGCAGCTTAATAGAGGTCTCCTTGGGGACTGAAGCTTTCTTT
- - TRBJ1-1 TRBV28 CASGRVTEAFF TGTGCCAGCGGTAGGGTAACTGAAGCTTTCTTT
- - TRBJ2-1 TRBV6-6 CASSYSYNEQFF TGTGCCAGCAGTTACAGTTACAATGAGCAGTTCTTC
- - TRBJ2-7 TRBV6-6 CASSSRWVEQYF TGTGCCAGCAGTTCCCGCTGGGTCGAGCAGTACTTC
- once TRBJ2-7 TRBV28 CASSLTPGRSDEQYF TGTGCCAGCAGTTTAACCCCAGGGAGGAGCGACGAGCAGTACTTC
TRBD2 - TRBJ2-1 TRBV11-2 CASSLRGAGVRGEQFF TGTGCCAGCAGCCTTCGAGGGGCGGGAGTTAGGGGTGAGCAGTTCTTC
- - TRBJ2-3 TRBV5-1 CASSWRRRADTQYF TGCGCCAGCAGCTGGAGGCGGAGGGCAGATACGCAGTATTTT
TRBD2 - TRBJ2-1 TRBV4-3 CASSQQAGTPYNEQFF TGCGCCAGCAGCCAACAAGCGGGAACCCCTTACAATGAGCAGTTCTTC
- once TRBJ2-7 TRBV10-3 CAISDGTAAYEQYF TGTGCCATCAGTGATGGGACGGCAGCCTACGAGCAGTACTTC